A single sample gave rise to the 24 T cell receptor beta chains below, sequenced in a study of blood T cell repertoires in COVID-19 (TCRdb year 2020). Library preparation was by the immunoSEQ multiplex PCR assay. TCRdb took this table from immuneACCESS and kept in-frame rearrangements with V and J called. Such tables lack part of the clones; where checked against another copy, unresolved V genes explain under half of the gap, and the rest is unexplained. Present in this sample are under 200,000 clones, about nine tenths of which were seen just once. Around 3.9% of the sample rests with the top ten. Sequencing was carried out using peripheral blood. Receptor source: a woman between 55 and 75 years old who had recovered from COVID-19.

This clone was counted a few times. CDR3 protein: CASSLAPGSNTEAFF. Written as DNA, the CDR3 is TGTGCCAGCAGCTTGGCCCCAGGGTCGAACACTGAAGCTTTCTTT. The chain is built from TRBV5-6 and TRBJ1-1, with a weak D call TRBD1 (5 bases). The CDR3 totals 15 residues. The V end was cut by 0 bases, the J end by 1 base, with 10 bases between. CDR1 and CDR2 from the germline V gene are SGHDT and YYEEEE.

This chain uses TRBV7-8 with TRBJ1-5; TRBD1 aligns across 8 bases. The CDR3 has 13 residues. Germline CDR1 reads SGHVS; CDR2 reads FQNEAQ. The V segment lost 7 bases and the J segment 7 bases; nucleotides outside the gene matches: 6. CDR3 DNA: TGTGCCAGCACCGAGACAGGGGTCCAGCCCCAGCATTTT. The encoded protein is CASTETGVQPQHF.

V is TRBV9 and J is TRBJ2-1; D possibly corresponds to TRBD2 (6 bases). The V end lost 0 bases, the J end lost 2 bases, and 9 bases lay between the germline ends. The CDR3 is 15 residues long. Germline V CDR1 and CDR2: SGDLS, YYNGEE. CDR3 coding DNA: TGTGCCAGCAGCGTAGAGGCGGGAACCTACAATGAGCAGTTCTTC. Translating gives CASSVEAGTYNEQFF.

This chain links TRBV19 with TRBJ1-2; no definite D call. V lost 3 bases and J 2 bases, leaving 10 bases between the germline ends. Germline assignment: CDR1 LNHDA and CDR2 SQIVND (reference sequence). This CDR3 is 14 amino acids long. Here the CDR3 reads CASSILRSNYGYTF. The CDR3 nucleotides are TGTGCCAGTAGTATCCTCCGGTCCAACTATGGCTACACCTTC.

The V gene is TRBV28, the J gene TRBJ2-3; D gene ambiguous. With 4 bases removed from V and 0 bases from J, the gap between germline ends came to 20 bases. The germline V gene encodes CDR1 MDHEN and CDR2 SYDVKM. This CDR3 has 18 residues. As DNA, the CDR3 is TGTGCCAGCAGTTCTCCCTTTGCTGACAAGTTTAGCACAGATACGCAGTATTTT. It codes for CASSSPFADKFSTDTQYF.

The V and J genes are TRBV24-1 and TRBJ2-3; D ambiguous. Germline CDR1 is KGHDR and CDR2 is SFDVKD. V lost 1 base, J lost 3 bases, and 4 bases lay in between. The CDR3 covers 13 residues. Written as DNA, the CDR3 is TGTGCCACCAGTGATTTTAGTACAGATACGCAGTATTTT. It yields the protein CATSDFSTDTQYF.

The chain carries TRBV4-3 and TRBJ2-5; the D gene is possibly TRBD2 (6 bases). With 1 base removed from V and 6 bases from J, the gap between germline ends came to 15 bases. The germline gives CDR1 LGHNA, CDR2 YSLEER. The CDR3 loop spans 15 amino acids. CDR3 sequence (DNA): TGCGCCAGCAGCCAAGGTAGTTCGCGGGGACAGACCCAGTACTTC. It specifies CASSQGSSRGQTQYF.

The CDR3 bases are TGTGCCAGCAGCCGAAGACTAGGCCTACAAGAGACCCAGTACTTC. Its translation: CASSRRLGLQETQYF. The V and J genes are TRBV7-4 and TRBJ2-5; weak D call: TRBD2 (6 bases). Trimming removed 5 bases at V and 2 bases at J, with 15 bases between. The CDR3 totals 15 residues. Germline V gene data show CDR1 as SGHVT and CDR2 as SQSDAQ.

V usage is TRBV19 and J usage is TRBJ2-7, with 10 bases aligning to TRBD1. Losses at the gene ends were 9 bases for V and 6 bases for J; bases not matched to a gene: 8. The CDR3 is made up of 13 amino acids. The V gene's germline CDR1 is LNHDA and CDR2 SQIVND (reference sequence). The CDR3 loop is CASSPGQGPEQYF. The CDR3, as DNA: TGTGCCAGCTCACCGGGACAGGGGCCCGAGCAGTACTTC.

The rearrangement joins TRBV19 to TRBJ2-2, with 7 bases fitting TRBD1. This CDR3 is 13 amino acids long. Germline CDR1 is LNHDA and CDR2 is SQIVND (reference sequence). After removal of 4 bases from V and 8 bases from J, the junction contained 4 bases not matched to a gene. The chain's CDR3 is CASSRQGTGELFF. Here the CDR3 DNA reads TGTGCCAGTAGTAGACAGGGTACTGGGGAGCTGTTTTTT.

The CDR3: CSVGDRGQTEAFF. The CDR3 region has the DNA TGCAGCGTTGGGGACAGGGGTCAAACTGAAGCTTTCTTT. This chain connects TRBV29-1 to TRBJ1-1, with TRBD1 matching 10 bases. The trim removed 4 bases at V and 5 bases at J, leaving 4 bases unmatched. This CDR3 has 13 amino acids. Germline assignment: CDR1 SQVTM and CDR2 ANQGSEA.

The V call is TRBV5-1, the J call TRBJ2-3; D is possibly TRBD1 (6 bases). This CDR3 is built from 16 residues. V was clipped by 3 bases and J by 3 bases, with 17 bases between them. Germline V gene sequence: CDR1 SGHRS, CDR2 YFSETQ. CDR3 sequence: CASSSTGRSLTDTQYF. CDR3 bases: TGCGCCAGCAGCTCTACAGGGCGTTCGTTGACAGATACGCAGTATTTT.

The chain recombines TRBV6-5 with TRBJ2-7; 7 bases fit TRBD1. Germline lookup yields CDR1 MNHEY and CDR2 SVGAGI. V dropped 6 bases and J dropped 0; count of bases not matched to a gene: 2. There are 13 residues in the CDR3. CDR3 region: CASRGQSSYEQYF. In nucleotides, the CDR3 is TGTGCCAGCAGGGGACAGTCCTCCTACGAGCAGTACTTC.

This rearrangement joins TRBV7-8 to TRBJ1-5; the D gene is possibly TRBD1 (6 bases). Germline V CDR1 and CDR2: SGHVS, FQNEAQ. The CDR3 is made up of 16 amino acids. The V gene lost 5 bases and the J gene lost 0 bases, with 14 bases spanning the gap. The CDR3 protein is CASSGERGYSNQPQHF. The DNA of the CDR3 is TGTGCCAGCAGCGGAGAGAGGGGGTATAGCAATCAGCCCCAGCATTTT. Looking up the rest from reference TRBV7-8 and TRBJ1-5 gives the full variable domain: GAGVSQSPRYKVAKRGQDVALRCDPISGHVSLFWYQQALGQGPEFLTYFQNEAQLDKSGLPSDRFFAERPEGSVSTLKIQRTQQEDSAVYLCASSGERGYSNQPQHFGDGTRLSIL.

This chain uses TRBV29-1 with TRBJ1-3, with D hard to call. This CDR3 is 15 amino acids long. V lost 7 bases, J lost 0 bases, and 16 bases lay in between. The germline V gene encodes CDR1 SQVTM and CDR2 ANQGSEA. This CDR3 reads CSAESEIGSGNTIYF. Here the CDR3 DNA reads TGCAGCGCCGAATCCGAGATCGGCTCTGGAAACACCATATATTTT.

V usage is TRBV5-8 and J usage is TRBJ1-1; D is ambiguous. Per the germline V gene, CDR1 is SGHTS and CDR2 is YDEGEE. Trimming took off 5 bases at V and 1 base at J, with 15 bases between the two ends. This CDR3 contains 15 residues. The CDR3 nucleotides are TGTGCCAGCAGAAGTTATGTGGGAGGGAACACTGAAGCTTTCTTT. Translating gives CASRSYVGGNTEAFF.

CDR3: CASTAGKNIQYF. CDR3 in DNA: TGTGCCAGCACTGCGGGAAAAAACATTCAGTACTTC. This chain uses TRBV28 with TRBJ2-4; D is perhaps TRBD2 (6 bases). Trimming left V 7 bases short and J 4 bases short, with 8 bases between. Per germline, CDR1 MDHEN and CDR2 SYDVKM. This CDR3 is 12 amino acids long.

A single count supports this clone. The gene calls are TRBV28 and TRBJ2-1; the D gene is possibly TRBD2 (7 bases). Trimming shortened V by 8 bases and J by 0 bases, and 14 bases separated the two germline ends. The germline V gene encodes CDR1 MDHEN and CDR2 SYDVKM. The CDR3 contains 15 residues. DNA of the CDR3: TGTGCCAGCGGGGAAAGGGGGGGCTCCTACAATGAGCAGTTCTTC. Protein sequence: CASGERGGSYNEQFF.

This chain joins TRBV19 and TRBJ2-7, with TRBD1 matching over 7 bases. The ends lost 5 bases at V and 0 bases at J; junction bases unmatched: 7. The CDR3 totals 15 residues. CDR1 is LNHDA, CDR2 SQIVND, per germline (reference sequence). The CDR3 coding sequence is TGTGCCAGTAGTGTCGCCGGGACAGTCTCCTACGAGCAGTACTTC. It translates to CASSVAGTVSYEQYF.

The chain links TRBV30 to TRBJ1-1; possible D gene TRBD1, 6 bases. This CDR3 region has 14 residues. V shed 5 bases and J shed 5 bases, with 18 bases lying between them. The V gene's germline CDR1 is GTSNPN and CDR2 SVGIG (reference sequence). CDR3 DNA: TGTGCCTGGGCCTTCAACCGGGACATTACTGAAGCTTTCTTT. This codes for CAWAFNRDITEAFF.

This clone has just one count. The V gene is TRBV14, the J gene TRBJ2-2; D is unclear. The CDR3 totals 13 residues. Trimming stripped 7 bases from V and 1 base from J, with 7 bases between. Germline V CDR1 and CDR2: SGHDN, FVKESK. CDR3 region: CASNRVNTGELFF. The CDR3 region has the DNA TGTGCCAGCAACAGAGTGAACACCGGGGAGCTGTTTTTT.

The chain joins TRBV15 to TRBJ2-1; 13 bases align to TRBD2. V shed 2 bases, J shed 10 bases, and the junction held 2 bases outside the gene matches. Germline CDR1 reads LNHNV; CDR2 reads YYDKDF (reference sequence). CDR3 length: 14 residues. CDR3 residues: CATSRWTSGGEQFF. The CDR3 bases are TGTGCCACCAGCAGATGGACTAGCGGGGGAGAGCAGTTCTTC.

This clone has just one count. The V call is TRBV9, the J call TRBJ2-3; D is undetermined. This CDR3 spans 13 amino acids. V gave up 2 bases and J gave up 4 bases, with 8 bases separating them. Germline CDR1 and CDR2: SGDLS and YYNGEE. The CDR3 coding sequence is TGTGCCAGCAGCGTTGGTCGGTCAGATACGCAGTATTTT. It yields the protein CASSVGRSDTQYF.

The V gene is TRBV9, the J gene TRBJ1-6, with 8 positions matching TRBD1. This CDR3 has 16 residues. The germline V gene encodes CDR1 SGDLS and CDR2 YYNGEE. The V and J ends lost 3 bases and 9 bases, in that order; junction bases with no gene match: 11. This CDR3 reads CASSASVTGVGSPLHF. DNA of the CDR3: TGTGCCAGCAGCGCCTCCGTGACAGGGGTCGGTTCACCCCTCCACTTT.